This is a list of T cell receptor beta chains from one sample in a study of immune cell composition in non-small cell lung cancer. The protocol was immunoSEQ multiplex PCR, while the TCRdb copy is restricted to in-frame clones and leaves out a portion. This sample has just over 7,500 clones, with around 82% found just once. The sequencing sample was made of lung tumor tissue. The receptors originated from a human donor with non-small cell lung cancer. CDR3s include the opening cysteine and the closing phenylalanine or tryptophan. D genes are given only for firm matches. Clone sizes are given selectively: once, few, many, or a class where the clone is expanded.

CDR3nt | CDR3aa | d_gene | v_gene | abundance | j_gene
TGTGCCAGCAGCGCAGGACAGGGCTTCTCTGGAAACACCATATATTTT | CASSAGQGFSGNTIYF | TRBD1 | TRBV9 | - | TRBJ1-3
TGTGCCAGCAGCTTGGTTGCCAGCTACTATGGCTACACCTTC | CASSLVASYYGYTF | - | TRBV5-5 | - | TRBJ1-2
TGTGCCAGCAATCAAGGGGGGACCGGGGAGCTGTTTTTT | CASNQGGTGELFF | - | TRBV6-6 | once | TRBJ2-2
TGTGCCAGCTCACCTGGACAGGGCGGGGGCTACACCTTC | CASSPGQGGGYTF | TRBD1 | TRBV18 | - | TRBJ1-2
TGTGCCAGCAGTGGGGGAGTAACAGTCGACCAGCCCCAGCATTTT | CASSGGVTVDQPQHF | - | TRBV6-1 | - | TRBJ1-5
TGTGCCATCAGTATTAATAAGAACACTGAAGCTTTCTTT | CAISINKNTEAFF | - | TRBV10-3 | - | TRBJ1-1
TGTGCCAGCACCAAAAGTAGGGGGGAGTCTGGAAACACCATATATTTT | CASTKSRGESGNTIYF | - | TRBV13 | once | TRBJ1-3
TGTGCCAGCTCCCTCCAGGGAGTTGAGAATTCACCCCTCCACTTT | CASSLQGVENSPLHF | - | TRBV2 | - | TRBJ1-6
TGTGCCAGCAGCTCCCGGGGGGGGGCGTACGAGCAGTACTTC | CASSSRGGAYEQYF | TRBD2 | TRBV7-3 | - | TRBJ2-7
TGTGCCAGCAGCAAAGAAGAGATCGGGAACAAGGATACGCAGTATTTT | CASSKEEIGNKDTQYF | - | TRBV21-1 | - | TRBJ2-3
TGTGCCAGCTCACCCGGACAGGGTGTAAACACCATATATTTT | CASSPGQGVNTIYF | TRBD1 | TRBV18 | - | TRBJ1-3